This TCR beta chain was captured in a study of blood T cell repertoires in COVID-19. Study context: Sites in the United States, Italy and Spain provided acute and convalescent COVID-19 samples.

V gave up 6 bases and J gave up 0 bases, with 14 bases separating them. The CDR3 extends over 15 amino acids. CDR1 and CDR2 from the germline V gene are SGHVS and FQNEAQ. In the original analysis: Nucleated cell counts were estimated from reference gene primer amplification. The assay was immunoSEQ multiplex PCR, and TCRdb's table has in-frame clones only and misses some. The DNA gave D and trimming, while V, J and clone size come from that table. Among approximately 360,000 clones listed, 75% to 90% were seen once. Across 20 to 25 US areas, participants ranged in age from about 18 to 89 years. Grouping used clinical history reported by participants in a survey and questionnaire.

The chain uses TRBV7-8 and TRBJ1-1, with D uncertain. The material sequenced was PBMCs or T cells enriched from blood (not recorded which). This sequence was found in a woman aged 50 to 65 who had recovered from COVID-19. CDR3 bases: TGTGCCAGCAGAGTTATACTACCGGTGAACACTGAAGCTTTCTTT. Residues: CASRVILPVNTEAFF.